One sample yielded the 7 T cell receptor beta chains listed below, sequenced in a study of T cell responses to AZD1222 COVID-19 vaccine. TCRdb keeps only in-frame clones here, not all; method: immunoSEQ multiplex PCR. The table includes about 70,000 clones, around 85% detected once. Sequenced here: peripheral blood, sampled on day 0 of AZD1222 vaccination. These receptors were taken from an adult in good health.

This clone was observed a single time. Sequence at one end of the junction differs from germline and may be a read error. The chain recombines TRBV5-1 with TRBJ2-1; TRBD2 matches 9 bases. The V gene's germline CDR1 is SGHRS and CDR2 YFSETQ. CDR3 length: 17 amino acids. The DNA of the CDR3 is TGCGCCCGCAGCTGGGGCGGGGGGGCGGTTTCCTACAATGAGCAGTTCTTC. It encodes CARSWGGGAVSYNEQFF.

The V call is TRBV3-1 (or the pseudogene TRBV3-2), the J call TRBJ1-3; 10 bases align to TRBD1. The germline gives CDR1 LGHDT, CDR2 YNNKEL (reference sequence). Trimming at V came to 1 base and at J to 2 bases, leaving 8 bases not matched to a gene. The CDR3 spans 18 residues. Here the CDR3 DNA reads TGTGCCAGCAGCCAAGTAAAGGGACAGGGGATCCCTGGAAACACCATATATTTT. Translated: CASSQVKGQGIPGNTIYF.

This clone has a single count. The chain carries TRBV5-1 and TRBJ2-7; the D gene is possibly TRBD1 (6 bases). Per germline, CDR1 SGHRS and CDR2 YFSETQ. This CDR3 is built from 14 residues. The V gene lost 2 bases and the J gene lost 2 bases, with 11 bases spanning the gap. CDR3 sequence (DNA): TGCGCCAGCAGCTTACAGGGCCCTACCTACGAGCAGTACTTC. Its protein is CASSLQGPTYEQYF.

The chain uses TRBV3-1 (or the pseudogene TRBV3-2) and TRBJ2-7; possibly TRBD1 or TRBD2 for D (6 bases each). V was pared by 0 bases and J by 2 bases, with 17 bases between. CDR3 length: 17 residues. Germline V lookup: CDR1 LGHDT, CDR2 YNNKEL (reference sequence). Here the CDR3 reads CASSQDRVSGAAYEQYF. The CDR3 nucleotides are TGTGCCAGCAGCCAAGACAGGGTATCGGGGGCAGCCTACGAGCAGTACTTC.

The chain employs TRBV5-4 and TRBJ2-7, with a possible D match to TRBD2 (7 bases). V was trimmed by 4 bases and J by 3 bases, leaving 14 bases between them. The germline gives CDR1 SGHNT, CDR2 YYREEE (reference sequence). The CDR3 length is 14 residues. The DNA of the CDR3 is TGTGCCAGCAGCCACCGAAGGGGGGGCTACGAGCAGTACTTC. Protein product: CASSHRRGGYEQYF.

The chain recombines TRBV5-4 with TRBJ2-2, with 7 bases fitting TRBD1. The germline gives CDR1 SGHNT, CDR2 YYREEE (reference sequence). Trimming removed 3 bases from V and 7 bases from J; junction bases left unmatched: 9. The CDR3 has 15 residues. The CDR3 DNA is TGTGCCAGCAGCTCCAACAGGGGTCGGGGCGGGGAGCTGTTTTTT. Amino acid sequence: CASSSNRGRGGELFF.

There are a few counts of this clone. The chain is built from TRBV12-5 and TRBJ2-7; D not resolved. The CDR3 covers 13 residues. Trimming took 1 base from V and 0 from J, leaving 4 bases between them. CDR1 is LGHNT and CDR2 is FRNRAP in the germline V gene. The CDR3 region has the DNA TGTGCTAGTGGTTTGGACACCTCCTACGAGCAGTACTTC. Its protein is CASGLDTSYEQYF.